One sample yielded the 21 T cell receptor beta chains listed below, sequenced in a study of CD8 T cells in Susac syndrome. After extraction with the RNeasy kit, roughly 0.45 to 1 ug of the RNA was reverse transcribed using random hexamers. TCRdb re-derived calls from the immunoSEQ multiplex PCR reads in MiXCR, one entry per CDR3 protein. The table includes about 180,000 distinct CDR3 sequences, 85% to 95% detected once. The sample was CD8+ T cells from PBMCs. These receptors came from a human donor with multiple sclerosis.

This clonotype was observed a single time. An end of the junction differs from the germline gene, which may be a read error. The J gene is TRBJ2-7, the V gene TRBV7-3; D perhaps matches TRBD1 (6 bases). The length of the CDR3 is 17 residues. Germline V gene data show CDR1 as SGHTA and CDR2 as FQGTGA. The CDR3 loop reads CASSLTGVVQGPYDQYF. CDR3 in DNA: TGTGCCAGCAGCTTAACGGGTGTAGTACAGGGACCTTACGATCAGTACTTC.

The V and J genes are TRBV20-1 and TRBJ2-1; D possibly uses TRBD1 or TRBD2 (5 bases each). V was trimmed by 6 bases and J by 8 bases, leaving 20 bases between them. Germline CDR1 reads DFQATT; CDR2 reads SNEGSKA (reference sequence). This CDR3 has 14 residues. The CDR3 loop is CSAYTGTQADEQFF. In DNA, the CDR3 is TGCAGTGCCTATACCGGGACCCAGGCCGATGAGCAGTTCTTC.

The chain recombines TRBV28 with TRBJ2-1; D call uncertain. This CDR3 has 13 amino acids. Germline loops: CDR1 MDHEN, CDR2 SYDVKM. V dropped 4 bases and J dropped 4 bases, with 8 bases sitting between them. The CDR3 DNA reads TGTGCCAGCAGTTCCCAGCCTTACAATGAGCAGTTCTTC. Translation: CASSSQPYNEQFF.

J is TRBJ2-7 and V is TRBV6-5; a possible D gene is TRBD2 (5 bases). CDR3 length equals 13 residues. V lost 5 bases, J lost 6 bases, and 14 bases lay in between. CDR1 is MNHEY and CDR2 is SVGAGI in the germline V gene. The CDR3 here is CASSAGVRSEQYF. CDR3 DNA: TGTGCCAGCAGTGCCGGGGTCCGCTCCGAGCAGTACTTC.

V gene TRBV6-6 combines with J gene TRBJ2-3; a possible D gene is TRBD2 (6 bases). Germline-derived CDR1 and CDR2 are MNHNY and SVGAGI (reference sequence). The CDR3 has 15 residues. The V gene lost 0 bases and the J gene lost 3 bases, with 10 bases spanning the gap. CDR3 in amino acids: CASSYSTRETDTQYF. CDR3 bases: TGTGCCAGCAGTTACTCGACTAGAGAGACAGATACGCAGTATTTT.

The chain joins TRBV3-1 to TRBJ2-7; 10 positions match TRBD2. The J segment lost 0 bases and the V segment lost 3 bases, leaving 5 bases of the junction unmatched. Germline CDR1 and CDR2: LGHDT and YNNKEL (reference sequence). This CDR3 region has 16 residues. DNA for the CDR3: TGTGCCAGCAGCCAGCGTCTAGCGGGGGACTCCTACGAGCAGTACTTC. This translates into CASSQRLAGDSYEQYF.

The chain employs TRBV19 and TRBJ2-1, with TRBD2 as a possible D gene (5 bases). V was clipped by 3 bases and J by 6 bases, with 9 bases between them. CDR3 length: 13 amino acids. Germline lookup yields CDR1 LNHDA and CDR2 SQIVND (reference sequence). The CDR3 coding sequence is TGTGCCAGTAGTATTGGACGGGGCAATGAGCAGTTCTTC. It codes for CASSIGRGNEQFF.

The chain couples TRBV29-1 to TRBJ1-4; 8 nucleotides match TRBD1. Germline trimming cut 0 bases from V and 7 bases from J; bases unmatched to any gene: 10. This CDR3 has 16 amino acids. Looked up from germline, CDR1 is SQVTM and CDR2 is ANQGSEA. The CDR3 bases are TGCAGCGTTGAAGATCCTGGTAGGACAGGGCTTGAAAAACTGTTTTTT. Translation gives CSVEDPGRTGLEKLFF.

This chain uses TRBV29-1 with TRBJ2-1; perhaps TRBD1 as D (5 bases). CDR1 is SQVTM, CDR2 ANQGSEA, per germline. This CDR3 comprises 15 residues. V lost 7 bases and J lost 9, with 25 bases in between. The CDR3 DNA reads TGCAGCGCTCCATTGGGGCGAAGGGGTTACGGTGAGCAGTTCTTC. Protein: CSAPLGRRGYGEQFF.

The CDR3 DNA reads TGTGCCAGCAGGACCGGGACAGTATCAGATACGCAGTATTTT. Amino acid sequence: CASRTGTVSDTQYF. The genes are TRBV28 and TRBJ2-3; TRBD1 matches at 7 bases. The CDR3 loop spans 14 amino acids. Looked up from germline, CDR1 is MDHEN and CDR2 is SYDVKM. V lost 6 bases and J lost 4; bases outside the gene matches: 7.

The chain uses TRBV4-1 and TRBJ1-5; TRBD1 matches at 8 bases. CDR1 and CDR2 from the germline V gene are MGHRA and YSYEKL. The CDR3 is 14 amino acids. With V trimmed by 5 bases and J by 6 bases, 6 bases remained unmatched. CDR3 loop: CASSERTGSQPQHF. CDR3 DNA: TGCGCCAGCAGCGAAAGGACAGGGAGTCAGCCCCAGCATTTT.

CDR3 protein: CASSERGAIYNEQFF. In nucleotides, the CDR3 is TGTGCCAGCAGTGAGCGAGGGGCGATCTACAATGAGCAGTTCTTC. The J gene is TRBJ2-1, the V gene TRBV2; possibly TRBD1 or TRBD2 for D (5 bases each). There are 15 residues in the CDR3. Germline V gene data show CDR1 as SNHLY and CDR2 as FYNNEI. Between the trimmed V and J ends, which lost 3 bases and 3 bases, there was a span of 12 bases.

This chain uses TRBV29-1 with TRBJ2-5; 8 bases are shared with TRBD2. The V gene end was trimmed by 6 bases and the J gene end by 5 bases; junction bases not matched to a gene: 5. Germline CDR1 SQVTM, CDR2 ANQGSEA. The CDR3 has 12 residues. The CDR3 here is CSVLASGETQYF. As DNA, the CDR3 is TGCAGCGTCCTTGCTAGCGGGGAGACCCAGTACTTC.

This chain joins TRBV7-2 and TRBJ2-2, with 7 bases that match TRBD2. The J segment lost 1 base and the V segment lost 1 base, leaving 6 bases of the junction unmatched. CDR3 size: 17 residues. CDR1 and CDR2 (germline): SGHTA, FQGNSA. CDR3 loop: CASSLVFQRGNTGELFF. CDR3 DNA: TGTGCCAGCAGCTTAGTATTCCAGCGGGGGAACACCGGGGAGCTGTTTTTT.

The chain employs TRBV7-2 and TRBJ2-7; D may be TRBD2 (6 bases). The CDR3 extends over 15 amino acids. Germline V gives CDR1 SGHTA, CDR2 FQGNSA. Trimming shortened V by 5 bases and J by 2 bases, and 16 bases separated the two germline ends. The CDR3 nucleotides are TGTGCCAGCAGCCAGTGGGGCGGGGTCACCTACGAGCAGTACTTC. This encodes CASSQWGGVTYEQYF.

This clonotype showed up just once. One end of the junction does not line up with germline, which may come from a read error. The rearrangement uses TRBV28 and TRBJ1-1, with D unclear. The CDR3 length is 13 residues. Germline V lookup: CDR1 MDHEN, CDR2 SYDVKM. CDR3 in amino acids: CASRHGWTEDVDF. The CDR3 region has the DNA TGTGCCAGCAGGCACGGGTGGACGGAGGACGTCGACTTT.

The rearrangement uses TRBV5-1 and TRBJ2-3; 9 bases align to TRBD1. V dropped 0 bases and J dropped 3; count of bases not matched to a gene: 2. The length of the CDR3 is 15 residues. CDR1 SGHRS and CDR2 YFSETQ come from the germline V gene. CDR3 in amino acids: CASSLEGQGTDTQYF. CDR3 sequence (DNA): TGCGCCAGCAGCTTGGAGGGACAGGGTACAGATACGCAGTATTTT.

The CDR3 DNA reads TGTGCCAGCAGCACAGGGGGCGCATCCTACGAGCAGTACTTC. It yields the protein CASSTGGASYEQYF. The rearrangement uses TRBV27 and TRBJ2-7, with 9 bases that match TRBD1. V dropped 6 bases and J dropped 1; count of bases not matched to a gene: 4. Per germline, CDR1 MNHEY and CDR2 SMNVEV (reference sequence). The CDR3 has 14 amino acids.

This chain uses TRBV2 with TRBJ2-3; 9 bases map to TRBD2. This CDR3 comprises 19 residues. Germline CDR1 and CDR2: SNHLY and FYNNEI. V gave up 3 bases and J gave up 0 bases; unmatched junction bases: 13. This CDR3 is CASSDPAGGLLTSTDTQYF. For the CDR3, the DNA is TGTGCCAGCAGTGATCCAGCGGGGGGTCTACTTACTAGCACAGATACGCAGTATTTT.

The chain uses TRBV7-9 and TRBJ2-2; no clear D. The CDR3 is 14 residues long. CDR1 is SEHNR and CDR2 is FQNEAQ in the germline V gene (reference sequence). With 5 bases removed from V and 1 base from J, the gap between germline ends came to 8 bases. The CDR3 loop reads CASSQDKNTGELFF. The DNA for the CDR3 is TGTGCCAGCAGCCAAGACAAGAACACCGGGGAGCTGTTTTTT.

V gene TRBV27 combines with J gene TRBJ1-1; D is undetermined. Germline CDR1 is MNHEY and CDR2 is SMNVEV (reference sequence). The CDR3 has 13 residues. The ends were cut back, 6 bases at V and 5 bases at J, with 13 bases in the middle. The CDR3 loop reads CASRLGARTEAFF. CDR3 DNA: TGTGCCAGCAGATTAGGAGCGAGGACTGAAGCTTTCTTT.